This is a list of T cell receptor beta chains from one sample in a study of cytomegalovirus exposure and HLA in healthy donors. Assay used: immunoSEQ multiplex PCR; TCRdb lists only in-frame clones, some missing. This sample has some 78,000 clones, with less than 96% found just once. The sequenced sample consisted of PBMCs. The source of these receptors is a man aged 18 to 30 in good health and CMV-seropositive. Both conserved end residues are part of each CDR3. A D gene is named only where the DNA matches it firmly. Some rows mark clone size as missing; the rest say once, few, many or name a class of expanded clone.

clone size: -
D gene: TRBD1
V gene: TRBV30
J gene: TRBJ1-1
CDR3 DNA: TGTGCCTGGAAACAGGGGGCAAGTTTTCGAGCTGAAGCTTTCTTT
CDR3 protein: CAWKQGASFRAEAFF

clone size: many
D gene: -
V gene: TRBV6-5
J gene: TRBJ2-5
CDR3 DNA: TGTGCCAGCAGTTTGACAGAATGGGAGACCCAGTACTTC
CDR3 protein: CASSLTEWETQYF

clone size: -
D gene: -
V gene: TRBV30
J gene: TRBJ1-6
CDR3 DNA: TGTGCCTGGAGTCCTCCTCGGACTGTTAGGGTTTCACCCCTCCACTTT
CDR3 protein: CAWSPPRTVRVSPLHF

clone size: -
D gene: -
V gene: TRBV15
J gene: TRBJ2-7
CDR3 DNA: TGTGCCACCAGCAGAGGAGACGAGCAGTACTTC
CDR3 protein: CATSRGDEQYF

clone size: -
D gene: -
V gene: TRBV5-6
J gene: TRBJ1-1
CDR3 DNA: TGTGCCAGCAGCCTCGGACTGGAGGACACTGAAGCTTTCTTT
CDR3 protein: CASSLGLEDTEAFF

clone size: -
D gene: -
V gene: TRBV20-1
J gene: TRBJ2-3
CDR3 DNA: TGTGGCGGGACCGGCACAGATACGCAGTATTTT
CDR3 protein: CGGTGTDTQYF

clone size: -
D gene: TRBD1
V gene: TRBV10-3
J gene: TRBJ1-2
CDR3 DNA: TGTGCCATCAGTGAGAGGGGGCAGGGGAAGTATGGCTACACCTTC
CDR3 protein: CAISERGQGKYGYTF

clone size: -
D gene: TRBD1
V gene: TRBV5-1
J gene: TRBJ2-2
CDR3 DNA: TGCGCCAGCATACAGATCCCGGGACAGATGGCCGGGGAGCTGTTTTTT
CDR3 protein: CASIQIPGQMAGELFF

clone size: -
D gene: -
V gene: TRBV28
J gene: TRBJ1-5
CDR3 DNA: TGTGCCAGCAGTCCCGCGGCGGTGGACTTCGATCAGCCCCAGCATTTT
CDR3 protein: CASSPAAVDFDQPQHF

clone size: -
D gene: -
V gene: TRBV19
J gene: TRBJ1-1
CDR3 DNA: TGTGCCAGTAGCTATACCGAGGACGGGATGAACACTGAAGCTTTCTTT
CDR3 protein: CASSYTEDGMNTEAFF

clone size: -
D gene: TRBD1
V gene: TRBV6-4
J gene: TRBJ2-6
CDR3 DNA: TGTGCCAGCAGTCCGGACAGGGCTGGGGCCAACGTCCTGACTTTC
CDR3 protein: CASSPDRAGANVLTF

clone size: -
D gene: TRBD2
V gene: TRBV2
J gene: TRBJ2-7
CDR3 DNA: TGTGCCGCGGGAGGACAGATCAGCTCCTACGAGCAGTACTTC
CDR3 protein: CAAGGQISSYEQYF

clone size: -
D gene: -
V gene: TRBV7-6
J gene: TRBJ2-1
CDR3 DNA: TGTGCCAGCAGCTCCCGGTTTAGTAGAGACTACAATGAGCAGTTCTTC
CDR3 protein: CASSSRFSRDYNEQFF

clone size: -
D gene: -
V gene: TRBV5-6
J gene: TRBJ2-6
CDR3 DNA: TGTGCCAGCAGCTTCCTAGGAGCTGGGGCCAACGTCCTGACTTTC
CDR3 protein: CASSFLGAGANVLTF

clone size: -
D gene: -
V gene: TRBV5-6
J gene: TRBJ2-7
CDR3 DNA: TGTGCCAGCAGCTTCAACACCCTAGCCTACGAGCAGTACTTC
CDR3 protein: CASSFNTLAYEQYF

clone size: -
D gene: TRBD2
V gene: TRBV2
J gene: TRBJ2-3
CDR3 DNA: TGTGCCAGCAAAACGAGCGAGCGGGAGCGCACAGATACGCAGTATTTT
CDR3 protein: CASKTSERERTDTQYF

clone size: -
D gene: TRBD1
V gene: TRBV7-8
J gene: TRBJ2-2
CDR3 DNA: TGTGCCAGCAGCTTAGCGATTACAGGGGGGAACACCGGGGAGCTGTTTTTT
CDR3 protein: CASSLAITGGNTGELFF

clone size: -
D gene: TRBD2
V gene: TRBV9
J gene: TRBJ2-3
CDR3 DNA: TGTGCCAGCAGTGCTCCGATTAGCGGGACTAGCACAGATACGCAGTATTTT
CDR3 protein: CASSAPISGTSTDTQYF

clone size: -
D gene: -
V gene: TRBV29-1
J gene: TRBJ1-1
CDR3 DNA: TGCAGCGTATCAGGATGGCAGAACACTGAAGCTTTCTTT
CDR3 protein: CSVSGWQNTEAFF

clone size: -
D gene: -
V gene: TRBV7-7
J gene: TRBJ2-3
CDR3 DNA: TGTGCTAGCAGCTTAGCTGGAGGAACAGATACGCAGTATTTT
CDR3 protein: CASSLAGGTDTQYF

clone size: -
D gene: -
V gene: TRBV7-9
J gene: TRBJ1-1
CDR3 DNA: TGTGCCAGCAGCGAGACAGTTGCGGTCACTGAAGCTTTCTTT
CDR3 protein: CASSETVAVTEAFF

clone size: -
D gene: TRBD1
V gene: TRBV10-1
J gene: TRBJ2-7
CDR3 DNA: TGCGCCAGCAGTAGGGGACAGGGCTACGAGCAGTACTTC
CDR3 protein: CASSRGQGYEQYF

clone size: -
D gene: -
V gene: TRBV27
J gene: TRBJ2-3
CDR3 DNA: TGTGCCAGCACCCCCCGGGGGACAGATACGCAGTATTTT
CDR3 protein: CASTPRGTDTQYF

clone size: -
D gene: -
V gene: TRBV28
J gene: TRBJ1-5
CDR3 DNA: TGTGCCAGCAGTTTAATAGGGGCAGGGGTTCGGAATCAGCCCCAGCATTTT
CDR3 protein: CASSLIGAGVRNQPQHF

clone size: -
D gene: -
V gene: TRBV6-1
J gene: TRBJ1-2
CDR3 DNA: TGTGCCAGCAGTGAACTGGGGGGGTCTATCTATGGCTACACCTTC
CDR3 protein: CASSELGGSIYGYTF

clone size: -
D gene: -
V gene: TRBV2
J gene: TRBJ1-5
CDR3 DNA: TGTGCCAGCAGTCCTGGCAATCAGCCCCAGCATTTT
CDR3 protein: CASSPGNQPQHF

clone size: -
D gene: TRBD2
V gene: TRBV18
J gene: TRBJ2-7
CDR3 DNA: TGTGCCAGCTCATTAGCGGGAGCGTACGAGCAGTACTTC
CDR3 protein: CASSLAGAYEQYF

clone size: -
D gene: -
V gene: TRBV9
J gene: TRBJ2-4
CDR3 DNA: TGTGCCAGCAGCGTTACCCCGACCCGGGGGGCGGACATTCAGTACTTC
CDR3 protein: CASSVTPTRGADIQYF

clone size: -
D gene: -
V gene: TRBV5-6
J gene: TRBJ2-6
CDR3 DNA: TGTGCCAGCAGCTTGGAGATCAATAGATACTCTGGGGCCAACGTCCTGACTTTC
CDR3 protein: CASSLEINRYSGANVLTF

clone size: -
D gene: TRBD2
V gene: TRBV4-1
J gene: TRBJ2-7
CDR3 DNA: TGCGCCAGCAGAAAGACTAGCGGGAGGACGGGGAACGAGCAGTACTTC
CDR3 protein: CASRKTSGRTGNEQYF

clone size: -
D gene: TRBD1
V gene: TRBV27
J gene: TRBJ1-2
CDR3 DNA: TGTGCCAGCAGCCCTACCGGGACAGGGGGCGTCGGCTACACCTTC
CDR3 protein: CASSPTGTGGVGYTF

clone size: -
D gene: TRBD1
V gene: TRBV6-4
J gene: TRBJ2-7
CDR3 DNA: TGTGCCAGCAGTGACCAGACAGGGCGCGACTACGAGCAGTACTTC
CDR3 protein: CASSDQTGRDYEQYF

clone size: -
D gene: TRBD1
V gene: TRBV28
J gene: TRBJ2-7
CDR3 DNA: TGTGCCAGCAGTTCTCCATCCACAGGGGCCATATCCTACGAGCAGTACTTC
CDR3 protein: CASSSPSTGAISYEQYF

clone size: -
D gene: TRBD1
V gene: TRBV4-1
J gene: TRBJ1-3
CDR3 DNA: TGCGCCAGCAGCGCGACTATGACAGGGATTAAAACTGGAAACACCATATATTTT
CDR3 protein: CASSATMTGIKTGNTIYF

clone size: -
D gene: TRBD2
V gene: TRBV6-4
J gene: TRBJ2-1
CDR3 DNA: TGTGCCAGCAGCGAAACTAGCGGGTTGCAGTTCTTC
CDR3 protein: CASSETSGLQFF

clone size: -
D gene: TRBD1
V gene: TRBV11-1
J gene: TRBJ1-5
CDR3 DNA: TGTGCCAGCAGCCAGGACAGGAATCAGCCCCAGCATTTT
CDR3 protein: CASSQDRNQPQHF

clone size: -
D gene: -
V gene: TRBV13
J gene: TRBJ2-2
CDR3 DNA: TGTGCCAGCAGCAGAAGGTTCGGGGTTTACGCCGGGGAGCTGTTTTTT
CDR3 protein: CASSRRFGVYAGELFF

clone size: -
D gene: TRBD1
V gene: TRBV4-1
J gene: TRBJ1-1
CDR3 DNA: TGCGCCAGCAGCCAAGCAGGGACAGGGGATGCTGAAGCTTTCTTT
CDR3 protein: CASSQAGTGDAEAFF

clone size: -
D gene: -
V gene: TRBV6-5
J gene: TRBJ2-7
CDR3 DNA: TGTGCCAGCAGTTACTCCAGGCAGGGGCTCGAGCAGTACTTC
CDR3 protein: CASSYSRQGLEQYF

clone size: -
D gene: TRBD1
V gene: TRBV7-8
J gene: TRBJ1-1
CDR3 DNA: TGTGCCAGCAGCCTACCGGGACAGGGGGCTCGGGACACTGAAGCTTTCTTT
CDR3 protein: CASSLPGQGARDTEAFF